This record looks at one T cell receptor beta chain sequence and its context. The clone's antigen remains unknown. No much larger clone is present one base from it, and per-base qualities are unavailable. V lost 5 bases and J lost 6 bases, and the count of bases not matched to a germline gene is 7. The CDR3 runs 15 residues from the cysteine to the phenylalanine. The read is trimmed to its CDR3 DNA, 45 bases read in frame from base 1. The germline V gene (reference sequence) sets CDR1 to SEHNR and CDR2 to FQNEAQ. The sample comes from a study of blood T cell repertoires in COVID-19 (dated by TCRdb to the early 2020s). At the level of the whole study: Samples from collaborators originated in the United States, Italy and Spain and spanned both the acute and convalescent phases of COVID-19. The prospective study material was composed of cDNA or gDNA derived from T cells, B-cell-depleted T cells, or PBMCs. Deeply sampled blood TCRbeta repertoires from subjects exposed to, actively infected with, or recovered from COVID-19 were included in the dataset. The repertoires were made available in a free public database intended to serve as a resource for research on the immune response to SARS-CoV-2. The samples were drawn from two sources: the first 160 participants of the ongoing ImmuneRACE study, and 1,254 subjects contributed by 6 global collaborators. Sample metadata almost always included a de-identified subject ID, COVID-19 status, age in years and sex. Where HLA class I and class II types were available, the types were taken from metadata supplied by the sample provider, not from assay-based typing. The paper as a whole reports these results and caveats: The amount of clinical and demographic metadata varied by source and participant and was provided uncurated.

TCRbeta CDR3 regions were amplified from genomic DNA by means of the immunoSEQ Assay, a bias-controlled multiplex PCR. The study's processing was this. The number of nucleated cells in each sample was estimated by amplification of reference gene primers within the assay. To quantify the absolute abundance of each unique TCRbeta CDR3 rearrangement, sequence reads were collapsed and filtered. For each sample, productive Simpson clonality was calculated as the square root of Simpson's diversity index across productive rearrangements. TCRdb's version of the immuneACCESS table is confined to in-frame rearrangements and falls short of the full clone set. An unresolved V gene accounts for under half of the shortfall where checked; the remainder is of unknown origin. The V and J calls and clone size come from that table; D and trimming were worked out from the DNA. The sample contains around 100,000 clones, about 88% of them found a single time. Of the sample, less than 1.5% is held by the ten largest clones.

Collaborating institutions collected whole blood in K2EDTA tubes following their own protocols. Collaborator samples were shipped for TCRbeta analysis as frozen whole blood, isolated PBMCs, or DNA extracted from either sample type. The sequence is built from TRBV7-9 and TRBJ2-3; 11 bases in between match TRBD2. Sequencing was performed on peripheral blood. This TCR came from a man aged 40-49 years with acute or convalescent COVID-19. Read as DNA, the sequence is TGTGCCAGCAGCCACGATAGCGGGAGGGCTGATACGCAGTATTTT. Its translation reads: CASSHDSGRADTQYF.